This TCR beta chain was observed in a study of blood T cell repertoires in COVID-19. The overall study: Whether acute or convalescent, the COVID-19 samples came from the United States, Italy and Spain. T cells, B-cell-depleted T cells, or PBMCs provided the cDNA or gDNA that served as material.

This clone has more than one count but fewer than ten. As processed by the authors: Reference gene primer amplification gave estimated nucleated cell counts. Data came from immunoSEQ multiplex PCR; TCRdb stores just in-frame clones and leaves some out. V and J calls and clone size are those listed in that table; D and trimming were worked out from the DNA. This sample has under 200,000 clones, with 76% found just once. Sequencing used peripheral blood. The receptor was derived from a woman older than 75 with acute or convalescent COVID-19.

The DNA of the CDR3 is TGTGCCTGGAGTGTGAGTAGAACAGGGGGCTCGTATGGCTACACCTTC. As protein: CAWSVSRTGGSYGYTF. The chain is built from TRBV30 and TRBJ1-2; 9 nucleotides agree with TRBD1. This CDR3 comprises 16 residues. The V gene's germline CDR1 is GTSNPN and CDR2 SVGIG (reference sequence). The V segment lost 0 bases and the J segment 5 bases; nucleotides outside the gene matches: 10.